This TCR beta chain was sequenced in a study of blood T cell repertoires in COVID-19. On the study more broadly: Specimens from acute and convalescent COVID-19 originated in the United States, Italy and Spain.

About this clone: The germline gene is not matched at one end of the junction; a read error may be the cause.

In the source study's methods: Amplification of reference gene primers provided the estimated nucleated cell counts. The data were produced by immunoSEQ multiplex PCR, yet TCRdb's version contains in-frame clones alone and is incomplete. That table supplies the V and J calls and clone size; D and trimming were determined from the DNA. Among roughly 410,000 clones listed, 70% to 90% were seen once. Input material: peripheral blood. This clonotype originated in a woman aged 60 to 75 with COVID-19, enrolled during active disease.

CDR3 loop: CASILGTEVYNEQFF. DNA of the CDR3: TGTGCCAGCATCTTAGGCACAGAAGTCTACAATGAGCAGTTCTTC. The chain links TRBV7-9 to TRBJ2-1; D gene uncertain. This CDR3 comprises 15 residues. Germline assignment: CDR1 SEHNR and CDR2 FQNEAQ (reference sequence).